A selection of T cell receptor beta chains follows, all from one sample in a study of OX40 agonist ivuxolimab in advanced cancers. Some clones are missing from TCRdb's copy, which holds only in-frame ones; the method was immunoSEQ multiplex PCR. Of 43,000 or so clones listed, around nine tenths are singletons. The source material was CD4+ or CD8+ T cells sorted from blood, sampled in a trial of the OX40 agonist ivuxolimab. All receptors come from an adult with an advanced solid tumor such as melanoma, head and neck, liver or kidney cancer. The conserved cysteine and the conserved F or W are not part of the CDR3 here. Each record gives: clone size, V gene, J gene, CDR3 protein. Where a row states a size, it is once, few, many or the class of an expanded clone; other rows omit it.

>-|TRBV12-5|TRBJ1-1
ASSENTEAF
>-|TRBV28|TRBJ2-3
ASHPPGTDTQY
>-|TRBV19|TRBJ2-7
ASSMGRRYEQY
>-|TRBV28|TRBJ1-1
ASSLRQAGMEAF
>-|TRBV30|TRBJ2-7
AWRLRGEQY
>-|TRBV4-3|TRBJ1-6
ASSHRQGDSPLH
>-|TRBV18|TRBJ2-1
ASSPPGLAGGSSEQF
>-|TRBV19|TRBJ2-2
ASSIGPGIGRELF
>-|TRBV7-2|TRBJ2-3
ASSANRVPDTQY
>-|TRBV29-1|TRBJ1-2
SVEINYGYT
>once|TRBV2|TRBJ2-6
ASSGQGKGGANVLT
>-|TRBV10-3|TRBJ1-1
AIRTVHGDTEAF
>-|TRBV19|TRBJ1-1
ASSSGQPRGTEAF
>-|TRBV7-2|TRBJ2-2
ASSNRQMNTGELF
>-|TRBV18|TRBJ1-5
ASSPAGQREVQPQH
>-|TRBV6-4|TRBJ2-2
ASKQSGTGELF
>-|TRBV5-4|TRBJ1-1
ASTNRDRRNTEAF
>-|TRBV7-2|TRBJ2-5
ASSFGGLAAKTQY
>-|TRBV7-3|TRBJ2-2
ASSLLKSTGELF
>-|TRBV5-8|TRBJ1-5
ASSNKAHSLSNQPQH
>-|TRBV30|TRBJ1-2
AWRTGGGGYT
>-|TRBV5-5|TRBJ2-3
ASSLGLAGVVTDTQY
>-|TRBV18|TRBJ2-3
ASSPSGYSTDTQY
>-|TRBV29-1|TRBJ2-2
SVETAKNTGELF
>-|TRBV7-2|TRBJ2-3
ASRLTGTDTQY
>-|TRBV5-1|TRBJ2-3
ASSLEGGRGTDTQY
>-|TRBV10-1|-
ASSEHPLGLAGPEGDEQY
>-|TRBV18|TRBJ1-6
ASSPRVAPTGIIAWSYNSPLH
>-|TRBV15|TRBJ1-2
ATSNGGQGFRGYT
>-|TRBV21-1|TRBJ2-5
ASSKGLGWETQY
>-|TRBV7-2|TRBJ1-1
ASSLVLNTEAF
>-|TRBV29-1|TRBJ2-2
SVVAGEGELF
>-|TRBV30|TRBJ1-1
AWRFSTNTEAF
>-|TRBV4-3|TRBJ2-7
ASSLSGQGPYEQY
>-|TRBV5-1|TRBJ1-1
ASGRQGNTEAF
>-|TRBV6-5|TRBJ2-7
ASSSPTSGRANEQY
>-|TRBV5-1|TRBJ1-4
ASRVTVTNEKLF
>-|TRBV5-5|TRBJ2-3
ASSLFRAASTDTQY
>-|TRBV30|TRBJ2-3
AWRGPDPRRTDTQY
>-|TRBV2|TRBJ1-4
ASSVVSTNEKLF
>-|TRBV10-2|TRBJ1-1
ASSEVRNTEAF
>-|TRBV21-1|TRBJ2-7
ASSKPGSFTHEQY
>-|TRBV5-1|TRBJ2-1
ASSLEGFYNEQF
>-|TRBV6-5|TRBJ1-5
ATVQGFSSNQPQH
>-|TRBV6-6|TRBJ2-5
ASSSGTVVY
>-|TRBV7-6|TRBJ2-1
ASSEGVRPHNEQF
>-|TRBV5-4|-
ASSQGYSHEQY
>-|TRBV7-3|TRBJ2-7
ASSLPGPYEQY
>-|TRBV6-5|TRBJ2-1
AASSNEQF
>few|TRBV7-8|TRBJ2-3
ASSFKGGGADTQY
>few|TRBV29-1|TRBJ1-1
SVGSGEGAF
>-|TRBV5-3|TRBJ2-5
ARSHRQKETQY
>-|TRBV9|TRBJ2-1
ASSVDLAGLNEQF
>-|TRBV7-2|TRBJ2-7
ASSLNIQGRHEQY
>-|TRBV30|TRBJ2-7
AWSRGEYEQY
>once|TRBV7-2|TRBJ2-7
ASSVTSPYEQY
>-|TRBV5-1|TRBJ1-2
ASSLGQGAVGGYT
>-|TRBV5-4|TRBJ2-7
ASSHARGGEQY
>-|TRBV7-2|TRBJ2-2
ASSLGPRSANTGELF
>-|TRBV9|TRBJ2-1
ASSFGLDGNEQF